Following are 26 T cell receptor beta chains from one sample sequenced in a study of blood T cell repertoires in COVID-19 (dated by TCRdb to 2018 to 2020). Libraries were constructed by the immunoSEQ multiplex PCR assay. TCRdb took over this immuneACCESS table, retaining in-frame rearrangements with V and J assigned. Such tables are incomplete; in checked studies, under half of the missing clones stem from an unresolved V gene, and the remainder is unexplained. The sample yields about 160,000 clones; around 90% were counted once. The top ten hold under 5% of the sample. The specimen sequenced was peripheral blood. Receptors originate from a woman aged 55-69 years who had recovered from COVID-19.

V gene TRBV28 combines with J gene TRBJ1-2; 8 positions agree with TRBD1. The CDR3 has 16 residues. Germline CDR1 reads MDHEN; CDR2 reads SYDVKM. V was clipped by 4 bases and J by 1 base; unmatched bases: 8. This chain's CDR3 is CASSSSRQGLNYGYTF. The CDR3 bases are TGTGCCAGCAGTTCTAGCAGACAGGGGCTTAACTATGGCTACACCTTC.

The CDR3 reads CASSLTGVNTEAFF. DNA of the CDR3: TGTGCCAGCAGTTTGACAGGGGTGAACACTGAAGCTTTCTTT. The gene calls are TRBV6-2 or TRBV6-3 and TRBJ1-1; 8 bases are shared with TRBD1. This CDR3 contains 14 residues. The germline V gene encodes CDR1 MNHEY and CDR2 SVGEGT. The J segment lost 0 bases and the V segment lost 4 bases, leaving 1 base of the junction unmatched.

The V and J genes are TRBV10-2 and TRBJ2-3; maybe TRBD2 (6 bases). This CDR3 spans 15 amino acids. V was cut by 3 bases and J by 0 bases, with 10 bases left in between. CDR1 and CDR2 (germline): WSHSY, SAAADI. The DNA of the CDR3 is TGCGCCAGCAGTGACGGCGGGGCGAGCACAGATACGCAGTATTTT. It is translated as CASSDGGASTDTQYF.

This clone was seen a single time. The CDR3 sequence: CASSNPSGARGETQYF. As DNA, the CDR3 is TGTGCCAGTAGTAACCCTAGCGGGGCTCGGGGGGAGACCCAGTACTTC. V and J are TRBV19 and TRBJ2-5; TRBD2 agrees at 9 bases. Germline loops: CDR1 LNHDA, CDR2 SQIVND (reference sequence). The CDR3 is made up of 16 amino acids. With V trimmed by 4 bases and J by 5 bases, 11 bases remained unmatched.

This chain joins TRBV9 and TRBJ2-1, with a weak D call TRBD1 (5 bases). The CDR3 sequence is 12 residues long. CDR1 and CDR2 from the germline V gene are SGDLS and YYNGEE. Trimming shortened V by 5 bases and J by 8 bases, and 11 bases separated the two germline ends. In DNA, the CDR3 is TGTGCCAGCAGAGGGGCTACCGATGAGCAGTTCTTC. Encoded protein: CASRGATDEQFF.

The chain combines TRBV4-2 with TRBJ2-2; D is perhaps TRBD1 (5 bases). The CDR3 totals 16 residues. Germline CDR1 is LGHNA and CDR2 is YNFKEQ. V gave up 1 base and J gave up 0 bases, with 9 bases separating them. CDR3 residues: CASSQVAGSNTGELFF. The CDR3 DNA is TGTGCCAGCAGCCAAGTCGCAGGGTCGAACACCGGGGAGCTGTTTTTT.

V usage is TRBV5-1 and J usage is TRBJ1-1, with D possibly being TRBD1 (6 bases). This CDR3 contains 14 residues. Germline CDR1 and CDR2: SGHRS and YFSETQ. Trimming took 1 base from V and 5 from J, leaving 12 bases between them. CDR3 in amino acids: CASSLRGRGTEAFF. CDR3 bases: TGCGCCAGCAGCTTGAGGGGGAGAGGTACTGAAGCTTTCTTT.

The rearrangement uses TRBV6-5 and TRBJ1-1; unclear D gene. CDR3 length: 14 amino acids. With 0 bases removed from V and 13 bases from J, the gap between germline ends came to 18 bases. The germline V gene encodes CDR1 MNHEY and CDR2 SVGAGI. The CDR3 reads CASSYSSERPGDFF. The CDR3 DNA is TGTGCCAGCAGTTACTCGAGCGAGAGGCCCGGGGATTTCTTT.

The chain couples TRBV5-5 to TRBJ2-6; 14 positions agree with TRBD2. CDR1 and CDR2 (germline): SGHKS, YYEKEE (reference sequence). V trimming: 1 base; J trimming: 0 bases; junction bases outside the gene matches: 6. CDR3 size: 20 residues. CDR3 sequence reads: CASSLFGTSGGSSGANVLTF. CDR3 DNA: TGTGCCAGCAGCTTGTTTGGGACTAGCGGGGGAAGCTCTGGGGCCAACGTCCTGACTTTC.

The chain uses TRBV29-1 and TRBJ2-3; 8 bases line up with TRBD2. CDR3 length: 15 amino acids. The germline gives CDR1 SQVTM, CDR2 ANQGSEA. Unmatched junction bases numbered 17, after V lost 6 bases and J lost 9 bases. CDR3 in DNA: TGCAGCGTGGAAAGTCGTAGCGGGGCCCGAGGGACGCAGTATTTT. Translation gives CSVESRSGARGTQYF.

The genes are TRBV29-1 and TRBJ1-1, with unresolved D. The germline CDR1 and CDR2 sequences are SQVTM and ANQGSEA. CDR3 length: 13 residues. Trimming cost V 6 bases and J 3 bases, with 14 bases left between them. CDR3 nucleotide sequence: TGCAGCGTGGTGGAGGGTTGGCACACTGAAGCTTTCTTT. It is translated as CSVVEGWHTEAFF.

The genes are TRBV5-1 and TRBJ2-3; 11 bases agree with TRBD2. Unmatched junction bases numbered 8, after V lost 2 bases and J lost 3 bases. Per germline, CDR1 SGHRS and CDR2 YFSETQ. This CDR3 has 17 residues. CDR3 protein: CASSFSGGDKKTDTQYF. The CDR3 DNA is TGCGCCAGCAGCTTTAGCGGGGGGGATAAAAAAACAGATACGCAGTATTTT.

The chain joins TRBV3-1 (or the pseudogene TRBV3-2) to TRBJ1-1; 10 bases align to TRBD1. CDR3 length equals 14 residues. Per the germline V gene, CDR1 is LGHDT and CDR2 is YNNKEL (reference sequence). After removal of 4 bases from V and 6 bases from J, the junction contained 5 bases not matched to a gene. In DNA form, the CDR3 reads TGTGCCAGCAGCCCCCGGGACAGGGGCCCTGAAGCTTTCTTT. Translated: CASSPRDRGPEAFF.

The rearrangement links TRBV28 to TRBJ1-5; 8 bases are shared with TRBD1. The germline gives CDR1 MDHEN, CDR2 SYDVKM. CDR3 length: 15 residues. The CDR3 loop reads CVAAPGTGLYQPQHF. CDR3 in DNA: TGTGTTGCAGCACCGGGGACAGGACTCTATCAGCCCCAGCATTTT.

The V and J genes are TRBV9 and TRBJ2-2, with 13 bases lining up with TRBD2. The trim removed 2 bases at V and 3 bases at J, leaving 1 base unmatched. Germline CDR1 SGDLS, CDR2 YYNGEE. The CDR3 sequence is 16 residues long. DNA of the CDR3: TGTGCCAGCAGCGTCGGGACTAGCGGGGACACCGGGGAGCTGTTTTTT. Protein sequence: CASSVGTSGDTGELFF.

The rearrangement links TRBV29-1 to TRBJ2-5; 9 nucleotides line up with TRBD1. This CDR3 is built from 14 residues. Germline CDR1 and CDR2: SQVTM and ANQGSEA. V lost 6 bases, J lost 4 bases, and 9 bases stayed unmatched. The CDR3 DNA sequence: TGCAGCGTGGACAGGGGCCAAGGGGGAGAGACCCAGTACTTC. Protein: CSVDRGQGGETQYF.

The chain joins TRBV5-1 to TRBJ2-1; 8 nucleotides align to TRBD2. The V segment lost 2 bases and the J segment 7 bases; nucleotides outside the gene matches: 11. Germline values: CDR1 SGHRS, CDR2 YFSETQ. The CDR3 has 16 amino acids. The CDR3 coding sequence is TGCGCCAGCAGCTTAATCCCCGGGGGGGCGGGGAATGAGCAGTTCTTC. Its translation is CASSLIPGGAGNEQFF.

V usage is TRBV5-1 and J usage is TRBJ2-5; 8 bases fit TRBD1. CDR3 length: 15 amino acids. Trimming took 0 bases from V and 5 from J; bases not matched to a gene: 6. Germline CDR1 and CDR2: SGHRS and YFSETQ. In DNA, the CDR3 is TGCGCCAGCAGCTTGGCCAGGGGGCTAGGGGAGACCCAGTACTTC. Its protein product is CASSLARGLGETQYF.

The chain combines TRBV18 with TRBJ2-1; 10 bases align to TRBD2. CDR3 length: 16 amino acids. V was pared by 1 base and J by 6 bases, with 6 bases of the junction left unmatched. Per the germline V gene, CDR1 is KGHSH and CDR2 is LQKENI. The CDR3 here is CASSPQSLAGVNEQFF. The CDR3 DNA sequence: TGTGCCAGCTCACCACAAAGTCTAGCGGGGGTCAATGAGCAGTTCTTC.

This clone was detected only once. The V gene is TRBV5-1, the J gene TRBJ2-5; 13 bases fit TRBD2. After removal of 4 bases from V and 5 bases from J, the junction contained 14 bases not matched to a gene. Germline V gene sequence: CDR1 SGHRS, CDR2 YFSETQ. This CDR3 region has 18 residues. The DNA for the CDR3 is TGCGCCAGCAGCCCGGGAACTAGCGGGGGGGCCTTTGAGGAGACCCAGTACTTC. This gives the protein CASSPGTSGGAFEETQYF. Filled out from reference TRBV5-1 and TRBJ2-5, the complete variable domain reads KAGVTQTPRYLIKTRGQQVTLSCSPISGHRSVSWYQQTPGQGLQFLFEYFSETQRNKGNFPGRFSGRQFSNSRSEMNVSTLELGDSALYLCASSPGTSGGAFEETQYFGPGTRLLVL.

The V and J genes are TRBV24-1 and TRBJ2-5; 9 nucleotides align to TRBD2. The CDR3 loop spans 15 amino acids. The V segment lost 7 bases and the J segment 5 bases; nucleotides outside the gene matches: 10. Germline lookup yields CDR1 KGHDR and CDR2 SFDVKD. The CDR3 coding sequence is TGTGCCACCAGCGCGGGACTAGCTGGTTTTGAGACCCAGTACTTC. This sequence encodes CATSAGLAGFETQYF.

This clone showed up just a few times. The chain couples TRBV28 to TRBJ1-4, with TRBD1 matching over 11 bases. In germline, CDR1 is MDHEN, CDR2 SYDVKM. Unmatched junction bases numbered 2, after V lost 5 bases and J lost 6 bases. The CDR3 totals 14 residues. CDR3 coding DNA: TGTGCCAGCAGTGCGGACAGGGGGCATGAAAAACTGTTTTTT. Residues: CASSADRGHEKLFF.

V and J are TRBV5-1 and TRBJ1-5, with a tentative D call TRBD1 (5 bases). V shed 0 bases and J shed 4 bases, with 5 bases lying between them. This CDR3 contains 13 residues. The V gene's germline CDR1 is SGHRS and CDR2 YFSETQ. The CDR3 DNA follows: TGCGCCAGCAGCTTGGCAGGGAATCAGCCCCAGCATTTT. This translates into CASSLAGNQPQHF.

Here the CDR3 reads CASSTGTGIYEQYF. Written as DNA, the CDR3 is TGTGCCAGCAGCACCGGGACTGGTATCTACGAGCAGTACTTC. The V call is TRBV7-2, the J call TRBJ2-7; tentative D call: TRBD2 (6 bases). The CDR3 spans 14 residues. Trimming took 5 bases from V and 3 from J, leaving 14 bases between them. Germline CDR1 reads SGHTA; CDR2 reads FQGNSA.

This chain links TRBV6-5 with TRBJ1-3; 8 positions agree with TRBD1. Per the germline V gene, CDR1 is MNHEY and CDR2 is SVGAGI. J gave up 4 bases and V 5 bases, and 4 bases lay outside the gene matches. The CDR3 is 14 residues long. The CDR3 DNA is TGTGCCAGCAGTAAGGACAGGGCCGGAAACACCATATATTTT. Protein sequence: CASSKDRAGNTIYF.

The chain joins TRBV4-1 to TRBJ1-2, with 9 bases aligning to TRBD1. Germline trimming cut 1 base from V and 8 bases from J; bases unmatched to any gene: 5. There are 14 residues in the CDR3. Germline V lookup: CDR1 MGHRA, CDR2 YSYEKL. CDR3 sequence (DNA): TGCGCCAGCAGCCAAGTACAGGGGGCGGGGGGCTACACCTTC. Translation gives CASSQVQGAGGYTF.